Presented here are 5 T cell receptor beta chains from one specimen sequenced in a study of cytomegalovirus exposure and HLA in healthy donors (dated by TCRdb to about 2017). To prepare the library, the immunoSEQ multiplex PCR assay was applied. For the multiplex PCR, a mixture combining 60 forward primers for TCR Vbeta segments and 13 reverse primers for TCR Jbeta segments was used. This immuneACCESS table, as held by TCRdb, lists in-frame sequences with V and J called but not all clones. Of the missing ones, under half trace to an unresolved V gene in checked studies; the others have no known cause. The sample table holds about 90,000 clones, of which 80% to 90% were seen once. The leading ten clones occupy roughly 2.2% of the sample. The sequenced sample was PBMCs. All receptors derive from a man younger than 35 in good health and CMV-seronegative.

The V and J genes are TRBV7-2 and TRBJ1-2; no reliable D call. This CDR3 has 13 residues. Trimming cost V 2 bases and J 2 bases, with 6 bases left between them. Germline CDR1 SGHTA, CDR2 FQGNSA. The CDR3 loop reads CASSLQQNYGYTF. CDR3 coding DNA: TGTGCCAGCAGCTTACAACAGAACTATGGCTACACCTTC.

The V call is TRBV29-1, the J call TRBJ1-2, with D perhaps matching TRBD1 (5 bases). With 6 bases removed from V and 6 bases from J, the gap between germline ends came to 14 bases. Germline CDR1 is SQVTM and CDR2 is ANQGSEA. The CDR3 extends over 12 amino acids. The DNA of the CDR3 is TGCAGCGTGAGTAGGGGCGCCGATGGCTACACCTTC. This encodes CSVSRGADGYTF.

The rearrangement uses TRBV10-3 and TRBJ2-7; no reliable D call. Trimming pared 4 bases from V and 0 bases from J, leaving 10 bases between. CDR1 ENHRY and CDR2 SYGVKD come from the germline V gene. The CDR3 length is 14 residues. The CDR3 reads CAISAQEYSYEQYF. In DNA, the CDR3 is TGTGCCATCAGTGCTCAGGAATACTCCTACGAGCAGTACTTC.

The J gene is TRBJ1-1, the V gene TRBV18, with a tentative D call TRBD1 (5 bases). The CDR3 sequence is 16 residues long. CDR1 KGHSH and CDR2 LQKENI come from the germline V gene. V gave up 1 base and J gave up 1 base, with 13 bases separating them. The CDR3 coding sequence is TGTGCCAGCTCACCACTGATGGTTGGGGCGAACACTGAAGCTTTCTTT. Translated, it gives CASSPLMVGANTEAFF.

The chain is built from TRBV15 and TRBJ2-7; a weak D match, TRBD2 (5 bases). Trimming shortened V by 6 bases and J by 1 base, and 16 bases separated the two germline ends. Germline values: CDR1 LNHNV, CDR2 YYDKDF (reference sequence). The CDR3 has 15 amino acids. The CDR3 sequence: CATSYTRERSYEQYF. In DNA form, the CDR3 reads TGTGCCACCAGTTATACACGGGAAAGGTCCTACGAGCAGTACTTC.